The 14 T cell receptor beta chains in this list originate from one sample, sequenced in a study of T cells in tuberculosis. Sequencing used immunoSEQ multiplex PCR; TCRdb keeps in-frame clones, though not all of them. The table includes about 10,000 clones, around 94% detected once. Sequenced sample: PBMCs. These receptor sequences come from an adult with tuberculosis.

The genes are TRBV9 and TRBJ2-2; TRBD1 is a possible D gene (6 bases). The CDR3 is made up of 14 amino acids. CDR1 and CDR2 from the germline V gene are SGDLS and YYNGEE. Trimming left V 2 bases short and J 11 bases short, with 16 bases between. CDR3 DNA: TGTGCCAGCAGCGTTTTACTAGGGGGACCTGAGCTGTTTTTT. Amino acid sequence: CASSVLLGGPELFF.

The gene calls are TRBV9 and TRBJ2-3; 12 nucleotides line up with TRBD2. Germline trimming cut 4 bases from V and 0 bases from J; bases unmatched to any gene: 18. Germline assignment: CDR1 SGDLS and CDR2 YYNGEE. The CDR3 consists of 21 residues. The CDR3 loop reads CASSSRPPGLAGHRSTDTQYF. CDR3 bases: TGTGCCAGCAGCTCCCGCCCCCCTGGACTAGCGGGACATCGAAGCACAGATACGCAGTATTTT.

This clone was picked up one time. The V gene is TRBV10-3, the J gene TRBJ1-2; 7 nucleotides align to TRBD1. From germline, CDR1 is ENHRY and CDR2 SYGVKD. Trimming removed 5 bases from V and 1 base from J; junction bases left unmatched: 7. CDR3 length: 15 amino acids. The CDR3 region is CAISMAGTVNYGYTF. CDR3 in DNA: TGTGCCATCAGTATGGCCGGGACAGTTAACTATGGCTACACCTTC.

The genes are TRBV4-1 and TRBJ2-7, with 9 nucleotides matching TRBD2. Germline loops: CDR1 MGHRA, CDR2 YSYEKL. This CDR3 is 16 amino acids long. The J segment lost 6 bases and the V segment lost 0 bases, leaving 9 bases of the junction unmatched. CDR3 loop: CASSQDEGLATSEQYF. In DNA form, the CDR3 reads TGCGCCAGCAGCCAAGATGAGGGACTAGCAACCAGCGAGCAGTACTTC.

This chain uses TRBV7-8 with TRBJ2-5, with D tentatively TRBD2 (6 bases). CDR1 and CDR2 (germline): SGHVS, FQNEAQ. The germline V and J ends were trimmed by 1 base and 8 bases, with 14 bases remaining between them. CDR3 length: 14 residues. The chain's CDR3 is CASSLDSRGNTQYF. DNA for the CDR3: TGTGCCAGCAGCTTAGACTCGCGGGGAAATACCCAGTACTTC.

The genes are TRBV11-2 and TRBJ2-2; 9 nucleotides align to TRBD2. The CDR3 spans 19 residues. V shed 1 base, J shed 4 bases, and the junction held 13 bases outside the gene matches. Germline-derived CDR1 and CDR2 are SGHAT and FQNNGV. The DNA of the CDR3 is TGTGCCAGCAGCTTAGGTGTCACGGCGGGGGGGCCGGCCACCGGGGAGCTGTTTTTT. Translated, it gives CASSLGVTAGGPATGELFF.

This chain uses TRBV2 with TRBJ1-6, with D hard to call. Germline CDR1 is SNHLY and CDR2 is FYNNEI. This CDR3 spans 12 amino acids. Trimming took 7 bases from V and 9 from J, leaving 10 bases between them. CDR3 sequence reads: CASTLSGSPLHF. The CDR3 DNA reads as TGTGCCAGCACTCTGTCGGGTTCACCCCTCCACTTT.

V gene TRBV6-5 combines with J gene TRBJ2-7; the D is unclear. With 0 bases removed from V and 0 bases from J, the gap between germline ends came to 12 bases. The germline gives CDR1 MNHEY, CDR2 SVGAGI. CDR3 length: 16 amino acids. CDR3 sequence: CASSYSAAPGSYEQYF. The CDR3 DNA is TGTGCCAGCAGTTACTCTGCAGCCCCGGGCTCCTACGAGCAGTACTTC.

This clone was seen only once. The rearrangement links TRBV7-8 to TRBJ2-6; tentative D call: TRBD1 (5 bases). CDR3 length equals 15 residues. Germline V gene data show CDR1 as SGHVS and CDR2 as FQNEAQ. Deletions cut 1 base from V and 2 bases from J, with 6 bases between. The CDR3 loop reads CASSLGRAGANVLTF. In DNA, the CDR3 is TGTGCCAGCAGCTTAGGCAGGGCTGGGGCCAACGTCCTGACTTTC.

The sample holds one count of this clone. CDR3 amino acids: CASTEGGIGVAFF. CDR3 nucleotide sequence: TGTGCCAGCACCGAGGGGGGGATCGGGGTAGCTTTCTTT. The chain couples TRBV2 to TRBJ1-1; TRBD1 might be the D (6 bases). Trimming took 7 bases from V and 10 from J, leaving 19 bases between them. The CDR3 spans 13 residues. The germline gives CDR1 SNHLY, CDR2 FYNNEI.

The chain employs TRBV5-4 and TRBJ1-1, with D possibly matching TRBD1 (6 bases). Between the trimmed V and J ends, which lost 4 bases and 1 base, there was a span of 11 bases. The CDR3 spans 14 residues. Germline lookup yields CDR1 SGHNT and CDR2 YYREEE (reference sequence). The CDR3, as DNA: TGTGCCAGCAGCCCCGGACAGACGAACACTGAAGCTTTCTTT. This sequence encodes CASSPGQTNTEAFF.

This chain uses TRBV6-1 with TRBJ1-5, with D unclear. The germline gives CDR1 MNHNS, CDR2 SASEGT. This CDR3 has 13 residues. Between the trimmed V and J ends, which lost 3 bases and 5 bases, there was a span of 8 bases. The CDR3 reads CASSEAGDQPQHF. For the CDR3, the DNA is TGTGCCAGCAGTGAGGCGGGAGATCAGCCCCAGCATTTT.

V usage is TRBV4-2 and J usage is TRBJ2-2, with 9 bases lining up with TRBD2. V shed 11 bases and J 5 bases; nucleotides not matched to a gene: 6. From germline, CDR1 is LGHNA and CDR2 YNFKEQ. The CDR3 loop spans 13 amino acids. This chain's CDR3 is CASRLAGTGELFF. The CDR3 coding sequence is TGTGCCTCCAGGCTAGCGGGGACCGGGGAGCTGTTTTTT.

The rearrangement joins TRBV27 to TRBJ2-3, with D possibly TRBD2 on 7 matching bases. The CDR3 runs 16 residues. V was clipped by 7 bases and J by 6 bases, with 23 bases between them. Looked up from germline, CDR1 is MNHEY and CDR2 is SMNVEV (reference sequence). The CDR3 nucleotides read TGTGCCAGCACCGCCGGGTCGGGGGGCGGAGGGGATACGCAGTATTTT. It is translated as CASTAGSGGGGDTQYF.